The clone carrying this TCR beta chain showed up just once. The data are from a study of blood T cell repertoires in COVID-19. The overall study: Donors in the United States, Italy and Spain gave samples during acute or convalescent COVID-19.

This CDR3 spans 14 amino acids. The V end was cut by 5 bases, the J end by 4 bases, with 12 bases between. The germline V gene has CDR1 LNHDA and CDR2 SQIVND (reference sequence). The table came from immunoSEQ multiplex PCR; TCRdb's copy has only in-frame clones and leaves some out. This table holds under 300,000 clones, 75% to 90% found once. V usage is TRBV19 and J usage is TRBJ2-1; D not resolved. The sequencing input was peripheral blood. This receptor was identified in a middle-aged woman who had recovered from COVID-19. CDR3 protein: CASSGVDGYNEQFF. The DNA for the CDR3 is TGTGCCAGTAGTGGAGTCGACGGATACAATGAGCAGTTCTTC.